These 11 T cell receptor beta chains were all obtained from the same sample, sequenced in a study of blood T cell repertoires in COVID-19. This table comes from immunoSEQ multiplex PCR, and its TCRdb copy is limited to in-frame clones, with some not included. This sample has just over 80,000 clones; more than 65% occur once, and the top ten carry 20%. Source material: peripheral blood. The receptors were gathered from a woman older than 75 with active or convalescent COVID-19.

V and J are TRBV27 and TRBJ2-5; 7 bases align to TRBD2. CDR3 length equals 14 residues. Germline V lookup: CDR1 MNHEY, CDR2 SMNVEV (reference sequence). J gave up 4 bases and V 4 bases, and 6 bases lay outside the gene matches. CDR3 loop: CASSYEAGRETQYF. The CDR3, as DNA: TGTGCCAGCAGTTACGAAGCGGGGAGAGAGACCCAGTACTTC.

The rearrangement links TRBV2 to TRBJ2-3, with TRBD1 identical over 8 bases. This CDR3 is built from 16 residues. With V trimmed by 4 bases and J by 2 bases, 8 bases remained unmatched. Per germline, CDR1 SNHLY and CDR2 FYNNEI. The CDR3 loop reads CASSARDRRLTDTQYF. The CDR3 nucleotides read TGTGCCAGCAGTGCTCGGGACAGGCGCCTCACAGATACGCAGTATTTT.

This clone has only one observation. The chain carries TRBV2 and TRBJ2-3; tentatively, D is TRBD2 (6 bases). Trimming left V 4 bases short and J 2 bases short, with 22 bases between. The CDR3 contains 18 residues. Germline assignment: CDR1 SNHLY and CDR2 FYNNEI. CDR3 protein: CASSVLLIGGSNTDTQYF. The CDR3 coding sequence is TGTGCCAGCAGTGTACTGCTTATCGGGGGATCAAACACAGATACGCAGTATTTT.

The chain recombines TRBV5-4 with TRBJ1-6; 9 nucleotides line up with TRBD1. This CDR3 spans 15 amino acids. V was clipped by 4 bases and J by 10 bases; unmatched bases: 9. The germline V gene has CDR1 SGHNT and CDR2 YYREEE (reference sequence). CDR3 protein: CASSTGQGGFSPLHF. Written as DNA, the CDR3 is TGTGCCAGCAGCACGGGACAGGGCGGGTTCTCACCCCTCCACTTT. The full variable domain, in which reference TRBV5-4 and TRBJ1-6 provide the parts outside the CDR3, is ETGVTQSPTHLIKTRGQQVTLRCSSQSGHNTVSWYQQALGQGPQFIFQYYREEENGRGNFPPRFSGLQFPNYSSELNVNALELDDSALYLCASSTGQGGFSPLHFGNGTRLTVT.

The chain recombines TRBV4-3 with TRBJ1-4, with D perhaps TRBD1 (6 bases). The CDR3 contains 16 residues. CDR1 is LGHNA and CDR2 is YSLEER in the germline V gene. V was trimmed by 1 base and J by 6 bases, leaving 15 bases between them. This CDR3 reads CASSQGGPGVDEKLFF. The DNA for the CDR3 is TGCGCCAGCAGCCAAGGGGGGCCAGGGGTGGATGAAAAACTGTTTTTT.

The chain couples TRBV7-9 to TRBJ2-1, with 13 bases matching TRBD2. CDR1 and CDR2 (germline): SEHNR, FQNEAQ (reference sequence). The CDR3 runs to 16 residues. Trimming took 1 base from V and 4 from J; bases not matched to a gene: 1. In DNA form, the CDR3 reads TGTGCCAGCAGCTTAGGGACTAGCGGGGGTTACAATGAGCAGTTCTTC. Encoded protein: CASSLGTSGGYNEQFF.

The chain links TRBV9 to TRBJ1-3; tentatively, D is TRBD1 (6 bases). Looked up from germline, CDR1 is SGDLS and CDR2 is YYNGEE. The CDR3 is 16 residues long. V lost 6 bases, J lost 0 bases, and 16 bases lay in between. The CDR3 reads CASNNPGTTSGNTIYF. CDR3 bases: TGTGCCAGCAACAATCCTGGGACAACCTCTGGAAACACCATATATTTT.

Only one count was recorded for this clone. The genes are TRBV12-3 or TRBV12-4 and TRBJ2-7; 8 nucleotides agree with TRBD2. J gave up 2 bases and V 3 bases, and 0 bases lay outside the gene matches. The CDR3 extends over 13 amino acids. The CDR3 reads CASSFGGAYEQYF. The CDR3, as DNA: TGTGCCAGCAGTTTCGGGGGGGCCTACGAGCAGTACTTC.

The rearrangement joins TRBV6-6 to TRBJ1-3; weak D call: TRBD1 (6 bases). CDR3 length: 14 residues. Trimming pared 6 bases from V and 0 bases from J, leaving 9 bases between. CDR1 and CDR2 (germline): MNHNY, SVGAGI (reference sequence). The CDR3: CASSSDSSGNTIYF. DNA of the CDR3: TGTGCCAGCAGCTCGGACAGCTCTGGAAACACCATATATTTT.

The chain joins TRBV19 to TRBJ1-1; perhaps TRBD1 as D (6 bases). CDR3 length: 13 amino acids. Germline CDR1 LNHDA, CDR2 SQIVND (reference sequence). V was trimmed by 8 bases and J by 0 bases, leaving 10 bases between them. The CDR3 protein is CASLDSMNTEAFF. CDR3 DNA sequence: TGTGCCAGTTTGGACAGCATGAACACTGAAGCTTTCTTT.

This clone showed up just once. V is TRBV6-6 and J is TRBJ1-2, with 7 bases matching TRBD1. Looked up from germline, CDR1 is MNHNY and CDR2 is SVGAGI (reference sequence). This CDR3 region has 15 residues. V shed 7 bases, J shed 0 bases, and the junction held 8 bases outside the gene matches. The CDR3 region is CASTRDRTANYGYTF. The CDR3 DNA reads TGTGCCAGCACCAGGGACAGAACCGCTAACTATGGCTACACCTTC.